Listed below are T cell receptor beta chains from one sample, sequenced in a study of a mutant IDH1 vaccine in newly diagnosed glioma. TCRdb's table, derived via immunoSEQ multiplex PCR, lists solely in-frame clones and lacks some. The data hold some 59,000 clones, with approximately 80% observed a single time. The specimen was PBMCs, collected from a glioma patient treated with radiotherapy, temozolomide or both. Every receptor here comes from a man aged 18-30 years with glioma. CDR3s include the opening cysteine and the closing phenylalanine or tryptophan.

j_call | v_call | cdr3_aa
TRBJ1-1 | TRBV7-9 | CASSETDRGQAGAFF
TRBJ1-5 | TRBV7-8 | CASSWRDSLSNQPQHF
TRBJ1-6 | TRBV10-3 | CAIRGTAVGSPLHF
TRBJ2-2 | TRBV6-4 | CASSSALGPGELFF
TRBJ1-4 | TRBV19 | CASSIEDREGRIGNEKLFF
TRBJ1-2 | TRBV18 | CASSPGQARYGYTF
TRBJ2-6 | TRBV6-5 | CASSYSRGRGANVLTF
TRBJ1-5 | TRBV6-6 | CASSSNSNQPQHF
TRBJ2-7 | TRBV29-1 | CSAFFLTGADPYEQYF
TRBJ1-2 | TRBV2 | CASSVRLTGENYGYTF
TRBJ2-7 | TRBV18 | CASSRDRVTTYEQYF
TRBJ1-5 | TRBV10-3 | CAISVTGGNQPQHF
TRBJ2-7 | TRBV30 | CAWSGLVREQYF
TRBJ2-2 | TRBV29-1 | CSAGTRGPGELFF
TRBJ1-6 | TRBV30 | CAWGEINSPLHF
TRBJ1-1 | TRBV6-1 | CASRVLNTEAFF
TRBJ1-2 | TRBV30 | CAWGQARPPRYGYTF
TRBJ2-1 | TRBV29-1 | CSLYGGDAYNEQFF
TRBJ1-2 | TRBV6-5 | CASRDTGGVGYGYTF
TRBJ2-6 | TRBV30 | CAWSGKRGPGANVLTF
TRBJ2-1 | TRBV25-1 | CASSEDSYNEQFF
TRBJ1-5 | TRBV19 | CASSFVDQPQHF
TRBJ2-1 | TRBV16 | CASSQSRGGAHNEQFF
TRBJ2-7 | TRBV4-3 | CASSQVVDQGRWLSEQNF
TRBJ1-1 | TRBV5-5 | CASSPWGGDTEAFF
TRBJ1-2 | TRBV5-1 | CASRDRDYGYTF
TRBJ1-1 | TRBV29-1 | CSVTGGRNTEAFF
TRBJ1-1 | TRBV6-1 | CASRGQGSNTEAFF